A single sample gave rise to the 19 T cell receptor beta chains below, sequenced in a study of tumor-infiltrating lymphocytes in oesophageal squamous cell carcinoma. One entry per CDR3 protein results from TCRdb running MiXCR on the PCR reads. Among approximately 19,000 distinct CDR3 sequences listed, roughly 40% were seen once. Sequencing was carried out using normal esophageal tissue next to the tumor. The receptor set was obtained from a female donor with esophageal squamous cell carcinoma.

There are many counts of this clonotype. The V call is TRBV27, the J call TRBJ1-5; the D is unclear. Germline CDR1 reads MNHEY; CDR2 reads SMNVEV (reference sequence). The length of the CDR3 is 15 residues. V was shortened by 6 bases and J by 0 bases, with 12 bases between the two germline ends. The CDR3 nucleotides are TGTGCCAGCAGCCCGAGCGGGTCTAGCAATCAGCCCCAGCATTTT. Translating gives CASSPSGSSNQPQHF.

This chain connects TRBV2 to TRBJ2-1; 8 nucleotides align to TRBD2. CDR1 and CDR2 from the germline V gene are SNHLY and FYNNEI. This CDR3 contains 19 residues. The V and J ends lost 2 bases and 5 bases, in that order; junction bases with no gene match: 17. The CDR3, as DNA: TGTGCCAGCAGTGAACCCGGGACCGGTAGCGGGATGTGGAACAATGAGCAGTTCTTC. As protein: CASSEPGTGSGMWNNEQFF.

About this clonotype: Here the CDR3 omits its conserved ending phenylalanine or tryptophan, so a read error is the likely source. The limits of the CDR3 on the DNA are not certain, so only TCRdb's listed CDR3 is given. The genes are TRBV28 and TRBJ2-5; the table calls TRBD2, which could not be checked here. Germline CDR1 and CDR2: MDHEN and SYDVKM. 18 amino acids form the CDR3, both terminal residues included. CDR3 loop: CASSFRLISGANVLTFGN.

The chain has TRBV7-9 and TRBJ2-3; the match to TRBD1 covers 7 bases. This CDR3 is 12 amino acids long. Germline V CDR1 and CDR2: SEHNR, FQNEAQ (reference sequence). V lost 3 bases and J lost 6; bases outside the gene matches: 0. For the CDR3, the DNA is TGTGCCAGCAGCTTGGACAGGGATACGCAGTATTTT. Its translation is CASSLDRDTQYF.

There are a few counts of this clonotype. The chain carries TRBV10-1 and TRBJ1-5; 8 bases match TRBD1. With V trimmed by 10 bases and J by 7 bases, 9 bases remained unmatched. Germline assignment: CDR1 WNHNN and CDR2 SYGVQD (reference sequence). CDR3 length: 13 residues. CDR3 loop: CAIQGAPRQPQHF. The DNA for the CDR3 is TGCGCCATTCAGGGGGCGCCCAGGCAGCCCCAGCATTTT.

This clonotype was seen a handful of times. This CDR3 is CASSGEGVGGGLKETQYF. The CDR3 coding sequence is TGTGCCAGCAGCGGGGAGGGGGTGGGGGGAGGACTAAAAGAGACCCAGTATTTT. The rearrangement joins TRBV9 to TRBJ2-3; a weak D match, TRBD2 (7 bases). The V end lost 3 bases, the J end lost 12 bases, and 32 bases lay between the germline ends. The length of the CDR3 is 18 residues. The germline V gene encodes CDR1 SGDLS and CDR2 YYNGEE.

The chain recombines TRBV12-3 or TRBV12-4 with TRBJ2-1; 10 bases align to TRBD2. CDR3 size: 15 residues. The trim removed 2 bases at V and 8 bases at J, leaving 6 bases unmatched. The CDR3 loop is CASSLQAGGPYEQFF. The DNA for the CDR3 is TGTGCCAGCAGTTTACAAGCGGGAGGGCCGTATGAGCAGTTCTTC.

This clonotype has at least ten counts. This sequence joins TRBV7-9 and TRBJ1-5; a weak D match, TRBD1 (5 bases). Germline V CDR1 and CDR2: SEHNR, FQNEAQ (reference sequence). This CDR3 contains 15 residues. Trimming stripped 3 bases from V and 4 bases from J, with 13 bases between. The CDR3 spells CASSFRDLGNQPQHF. Written as DNA, the CDR3 is TGTGCCAGCAGCTTCCGGGACCTGGGAAATCAGCCCCAGCATTTT.

The sample holds many counts of this clonotype. The chain carries TRBV15 and TRBJ2-7; no firm D call. CDR1 and CDR2 from the germline V gene are LNHNV and YYDKDF (reference sequence). This CDR3 comprises 14 residues. Between the trimmed V and J ends, which lost 3 bases and 2 bases, there was a span of 11 bases. CDR3 DNA: TGTGCCACCAGCAGGTCCAAGGCAGCCTACGAGCAGTACTTC. It codes for CATSRSKAAYEQYF.

This clonotype has a handful of counts. The chain couples TRBV7-2 to TRBJ2-3; 9 bases fit TRBD1. Germline values: CDR1 SGHTA, CDR2 FQGNSA. Germline trimming cut 3 bases from V and 7 bases from J; bases unmatched to any gene: 5. This CDR3 is built from 14 residues. The CDR3 sequence: CASSLGQGGNTQYF. In DNA, the CDR3 is TGTGCCAGCAGCTTGGGACAGGGAGGAAATACGCAGTATTTT. The whole variable domain, filled in from reference TRBV7-2 and TRBJ2-3, reads GAGVSQSPSNKVTEKGKDVELRCDPISGHTALYWYRQSLGQGLEFLIYFQGNSAPDKSGLPSDRFSAERTGGSVSTLTIQRTQQEDSAVYLCASSLGQGGNTQYFGPGTRLTVL.

The chain joins TRBV11-2 to TRBJ2-4; 7 nucleotides align to TRBD1. Germline CDR1 is SGHAT and CDR2 is FQNNGV. The CDR3 covers 16 residues. The trim removed 5 bases at V and 13 bases at J, leaving 20 bases unmatched. CDR3 DNA: TGTGCCAGCAGCGCAATAGGACAGGAGTTCGACAATGAGCAGTACTTC. Translating gives CASSAIGQEFDNEQYF.

This chain links TRBV7-9 with TRBJ2-5, with 15 bases fitting TRBD2. Judging by the DNA end, TRBJ2-1 fits better; the J call may be wrong. CDR1 SEHNR and CDR2 FQNEAQ come from the germline V gene (reference sequence). CDR3 length: 18 amino acids. CDR3 DNA sequence: TGTGCCAGCAGCGCATGGACTAGCGGGGGGGATTGGTGGAATGAGCAGTTCTTC. The encoded protein is CASSAWTSGGDWWNEQFF.

The chain is built from TRBV30 and TRBJ1-5; D ambiguous. Trimming cost V 0 bases and J 1 base, with 4 bases left between them. The CDR3 is 13 residues long. CDR1 and CDR2 from the germline V gene are GTSNPN and SVGIG (reference sequence). As DNA, the CDR3 is TGTGCCTGGAGTGTACAAAGCAATCAGCCCCAGCATTTT. Protein sequence: CAWSVQSNQPQHF.

The chain uses TRBV7-2 and TRBJ2-3; D is perhaps TRBD1 (6 bases). The last part of the DNA fits TRBJ2-7 better; the J call may be wrong. Germline V gene sequence: CDR1 SGHTA, CDR2 FQGNSA. The CDR3 is 14 residues long. CDR3 nucleotides: TGTGCCAGCAGCTTTGTGCCAGGGGTCTACGAGCAGTACTTC. Translating it yields CASSFVPGVYEQYF.

This rearrangement joins TRBV7-2 to TRBJ2-1; 7 positions match TRBD1. The J call may be incorrect, as the DNA end agrees better with TRBJ2-5. This CDR3 has 15 residues. Germline loops: CDR1 SGHTA, CDR2 FQGNSA. This CDR3 is CASSLATGFQETQYF. CDR3 DNA: TGTGCCAGCAGCTTAGCGACAGGGTTCCAAGAGACCCAGTACTTC.

This rearrangement joins TRBV28 to TRBJ1-1; D perhaps matches TRBD1 (5 bases). Germline-derived CDR1 and CDR2 are MDHEN and SYDVKM. V gave up 7 bases and J gave up 4 bases, with 16 bases separating them. The CDR3 is 14 residues long. As DNA, the CDR3 is TGTGCCAGCACTGGCGGGGGGGAGACCACTGAAGCTTTCTTT. Encoded protein: CASTGGGETTEAFF.

This clonotype was counted between two and nine times. The chain combines TRBV10-3 with TRBJ2-6; no definite D call. The J call may be wrong; the DNA end is better matched by TRBJ2-7. This CDR3 spans 15 amino acids. Germline-derived CDR1 and CDR2 are ENHRY and SYGVKD. CDR3 DNA: TGTGCCATCAGTGACCCCGGACGGTCCTCCTACGAGCAGTACTTC. Translated, it gives CAISDPGRSSYEQYF.

As for this clonotype: The junction differs from germline at one of its ends, possibly a read error. The J gene is TRBJ2-7, the V gene TRBV6-1; TRBD1 aligns across 7 bases. Germline V CDR1 and CDR2: MNHNS, SASEGT. This CDR3 has 15 residues. The CDR3 is CASSDWDSRNSPLHF. DNA of the CDR3: TGTGCCAGCAGTGACTGGGACAGTAGGAATTCACCCCTCCACTTC.

This clonotype was detected many times. V and J are TRBV5-1 and TRBJ1-2; weak D call: TRBD1 (6 bases). This CDR3 is 16 amino acids long. Trimming shortened V by 4 bases and J by 5 bases, and 21 bases separated the two germline ends. Germline CDR1 reads SGHRS; CDR2 reads YFSETQ. CDR3 nucleotides: TGCGCCAGCAGCCCCTCCGGGGAGGCAGGGGAATATGGCTACACCTTC. Translation: CASSPSGEAGEYGYTF. The complete variable domain, with remaining parts taken from reference TRBV5-1 and TRBJ1-2, reads KAGVTQTPRYLIKTRGQQVTLSCSPISGHRSVSWYQQTPGQGLQFLFEYFSETQRNKGNFPGRFSGRQFSNSRSEMNVSTLELGDSALYLCASSPSGEAGEYGYTFGSGTRLTVV.